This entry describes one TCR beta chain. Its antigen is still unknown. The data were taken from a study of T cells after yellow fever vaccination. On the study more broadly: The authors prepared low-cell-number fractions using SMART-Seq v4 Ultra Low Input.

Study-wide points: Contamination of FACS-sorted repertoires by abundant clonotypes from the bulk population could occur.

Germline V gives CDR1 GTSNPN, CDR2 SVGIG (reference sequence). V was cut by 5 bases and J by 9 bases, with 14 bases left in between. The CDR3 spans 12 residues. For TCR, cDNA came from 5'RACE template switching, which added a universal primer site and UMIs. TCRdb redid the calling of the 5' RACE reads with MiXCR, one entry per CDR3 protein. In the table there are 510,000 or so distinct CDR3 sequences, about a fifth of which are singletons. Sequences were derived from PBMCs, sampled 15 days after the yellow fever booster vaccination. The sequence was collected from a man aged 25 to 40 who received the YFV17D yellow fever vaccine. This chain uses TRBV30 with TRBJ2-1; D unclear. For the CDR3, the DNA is TGTGCCTGGGGGTGGGAAGTTGGTGAGCAGTTCTTC. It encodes CAWGWEVGEQFF.